The 17 T cell receptor beta chains in this list originate from one sample, sequenced in a study of cytomegalovirus exposure and HLA in healthy donors. Primers included in the PCR were 60 Vbeta and 13 Jbeta primers. Method: immunoSEQ multiplex PCR; TCRdb's copy keeps in-frame clones and lacks some. The sample holds about 170,000 clones, 75% to 80% seen once. Material for sequencing was PBMCs. The origin of the receptors is a man in his forties in good health and CMV-seropositive.

The V gene is TRBV19, the J gene TRBJ1-4; no definite D call. Germline V gene sequence: CDR1 LNHDA, CDR2 SQIVND (reference sequence). The CDR3 sequence is 13 residues long. Trimming pared 2 bases from V and 7 bases from J, leaving 8 bases between. The CDR3 here is CASSIKPGEKLFF. As DNA, the CDR3 is TGTGCCAGTAGTATAAAACCCGGTGAAAAACTGTTTTTT. The variable domain in full, with the rest retrieved from reference TRBV19 and TRBJ1-4, is DGGITQSPKYLFRKEGQNVTLSCEQNLNHDAMYWYRQDPGQGLRLIYYSQIVNDFQKGDIAEGYSVSREKKESFPLTVTSAQKNPTAFYLCASSIKPGEKLFFGSGTQLSVL.

This clone has just a few counts. The gene calls are TRBV11-3 and TRBJ1-4; D remains ambiguous. The CDR3 has 12 residues. CDR1 is SGHNT, CDR2 YENEEA, per germline. Trimming stripped 0 bases from V and 7 bases from J, with 3 bases between. The DNA of the CDR3 is TGTGCCAGCAGCTTAGATCGTGAAAAACTGTTTTTT. This sequence encodes CASSLDREKLFF.

This clone was seen a single time. This chain joins TRBV6-1 and TRBJ2-1; tentatively, D is TRBD2 (5 bases). The CDR3 sequence is 15 residues long. Germline CDR1 MNHNS, CDR2 SASEGT. The ends were cut back, 3 bases at V and 2 bases at J, with 11 bases in the middle. Here the CDR3 DNA reads TGTGCCAGCAGTGAGGTCAACGGGGCCTACAATGAGCAGTTCTTC. It encodes CASSEVNGAYNEQFF.

The chain combines TRBV30 with TRBJ1-2, with 8 bases fitting TRBD1. Germline V gene lookup returns CDR1 GTSNPN and CDR2 SVGIG (reference sequence). The CDR3 runs to 13 residues. The ends lost 1 base at V and 8 bases at J; junction bases unmatched: 6. The DNA of the CDR3 is TGTGCCTGGAGTGCAGGGGGCGAAGGGGGCTACACCTTC. It encodes CAWSAGGEGGYTF.

This sequence joins TRBV11-2 and TRBJ2-7, with 12 bases that match TRBD2. V shed 6 bases and J 4 bases; nucleotides not matched to a gene: 4. This CDR3 is built from 14 residues. Germline V gene lookup returns CDR1 SGHAT and CDR2 FQNNGV. The CDR3 DNA sequence: TGTGCCAGCAGACGGCTAGCGGGAGGGTACGAGCAGTACTTC. Its translation is CASRRLAGGYEQYF.

The sample holds a few counts of this clone. This chain joins TRBV10-2 and TRBJ1-4; the match to TRBD1 covers 7 bases. Germline loops: CDR1 WSHSY, CDR2 SAAADI. The CDR3 sequence is 14 residues long. V lost 4 bases and J lost 4; bases outside the gene matches: 3. CDR3 bases: TGCGCCAGCAGTGGGGACAGCTTTAATGAAAAACTGTTTTTT. It yields the protein CASSGDSFNEKLFF.

The chain has TRBV4-1 and TRBJ1-2; TRBD1 matches 10 bases. Germline CDR1 MGHRA, CDR2 YSYEKL. With V trimmed by 4 bases and J by 8 bases, 4 bases remained unmatched. This CDR3 spans 13 amino acids. DNA for the CDR3: TGCGCCAGCAGCCCGGGGACAGGGGTGGGCTACACCTTC. Protein sequence: CASSPGTGVGYTF.

The chain has TRBV6-6 and TRBJ2-1; D is unresolved. The CDR3 sequence is 13 residues long. From germline, CDR1 is MNHNY and CDR2 SVGAGI (reference sequence). The V end lost 6 bases, the J end lost 8 bases, and 14 bases lay between the germline ends. The CDR3 here is CASSRMSADEQFF. The CDR3 nucleotides read TGTGCCAGCAGCCGGATGTCCGCGGATGAGCAGTTCTTC.

V usage is TRBV9 and J usage is TRBJ2-7; 8 nucleotides agree with TRBD2. Germline V gene sequence: CDR1 SGDLS, CDR2 YYNGEE. The CDR3 totals 13 residues. V was pared by 4 bases and J by 10 bases, with 10 bases of the junction left unmatched. The CDR3 loop is CASSPSGREAQYF. The DNA of the CDR3 is TGTGCCAGCAGCCCTAGTGGGCGGGAGGCCCAGTACTTC.

The V call is TRBV7-9, the J call TRBJ1-3; D remains unclear. Trimming stripped 8 bases from V and 0 bases from J, with 11 bases between. This CDR3 has 14 residues. CDR1 is SEHNR and CDR2 is FQNEAQ in the germline V gene (reference sequence). CDR3 sequence reads: CASGRIDSGNTIYF. The CDR3 region has the DNA TGTGCCAGCGGGAGGATCGACTCTGGAAACACCATATATTTT. Using reference TRBV7-9 and TRBJ1-3 for the parts outside the CDR3, the full variable domain is DTGVSQNPRHKITKRGQNVTFRCDPISEHNRLYWYRQTLGQGPEFLTYFQNEAQLEKSRLLSDRFSAERPKGSFSTLEIQRTEQGDSAMYLCASGRIDSGNTIYFGEGSWLTVV.

The gene calls are TRBV7-6 and TRBJ2-2; 12 nucleotides line up with TRBD2. Unmatched junction bases numbered 1, after V lost 1 base and J lost 1 base. Germline V lookup: CDR1 SGHVS, CDR2 FNYEAQ. CDR3 length equals 17 residues. The CDR3 loop is CASSLETSGRNTGELFF. DNA of the CDR3: TGTGCCAGCAGCTTAGAGACTAGCGGGAGGAACACCGGGGAGCTGTTTTTT.

V and J are TRBV11-3 and TRBJ1-2; 9 nucleotides agree with TRBD1. V gave up 4 bases and J gave up 4 bases; unmatched junction bases: 13. Germline V gene lookup returns CDR1 SGHNT and CDR2 YENEEA. The length of the CDR3 is 17 residues. The CDR3 region is CASSSGQGPRGSYGYTF. The CDR3 DNA sequence: TGTGCCAGCAGCTCTGGACAGGGGCCACGAGGGAGCTATGGCTACACCTTC.

The chain combines TRBV19 with TRBJ2-5; the D gene is possibly TRBD1 (6 bases). V was cut by 5 bases and J by 4 bases, with 17 bases left in between. The CDR3 length is 15 residues. Germline lookup yields CDR1 LNHDA and CDR2 SQIVND (reference sequence). The CDR3: CASSPRTADLETQYF. CDR3 bases: TGTGCCAGTAGTCCCCGGACAGCAGACCTAGAGACCCAGTACTTC.

CDR3 sequence: CAISPTGGADTQYF. The DNA for the CDR3 is TGTGCCATCAGCCCGACAGGGGGAGCAGATACGCAGTATTTT. The chain links TRBV10-3 to TRBJ2-3; 9 nucleotides match TRBD1. The CDR3 has 14 residues. The junction had 5 bases not matched to a gene; V was cut back by 6 bases and J by 4 bases. Germline-derived CDR1 and CDR2 are ENHRY and SYGVKD.

The chain has TRBV6-5 and TRBJ1-4, with 7 bases matching TRBD1. The CDR3 is made up of 16 amino acids. CDR1 is MNHEY and CDR2 is SVGAGI in the germline V gene. The V and J ends lost 4 bases and 5 bases, in that order; junction bases with no gene match: 10. The CDR3: CASSFYRQGLNEKLFF. The CDR3 nucleotides are TGTGCCAGCAGTTTTTACCGACAGGGACTGAATGAAAAACTGTTTTTT.

In DNA, the CDR3 is TGTGCCAGCGGACCTAGCGGGTTGGGAGGGGAGACCCAGTACTTC. The encoded protein is CASGPSGLGGETQYF. V gene TRBV2 combines with J gene TRBJ2-5; 8 bases map to TRBD2. CDR1 is SNHLY and CDR2 is FYNNEI in the germline V gene. With V trimmed by 8 bases and J by 5 bases, 13 bases remained unmatched. The CDR3 has 15 amino acids.

This chain joins TRBV10-1 and TRBJ2-5; no clear D gene. The V end was cut by 2 bases, the J end by 1 base, with 8 bases between. Germline loops: CDR1 WNHNN, CDR2 SYGVQD (reference sequence). The CDR3 length is 14 residues. The CDR3: CASSEKEAQETQYF. CDR3 bases: TGCGCCAGCAGTGAGAAAGAAGCCCAAGAGACCCAGTACTTC.